This passage covers 27 T cell receptor beta chains from one sample sequenced in a study of cytomegalovirus exposure and HLA in healthy donors. PCR employed 60 Vbeta and 13 Jbeta primers. Only in-frame clones appear in the TCRdb table, and some are missing; sequencing was by immunoSEQ multiplex PCR. The top ten hold around 3% of the sample, which has around 110,000 clones, 8.5% to 10% seen once. The sample was PBMCs. The receptors come from a man aged 25 to 45 in good health and CMV-seronegative.

This clone was counted between two and nine times. This chain links TRBV5-1 with TRBJ1-1; weak D call: TRBD1 (5 bases). Germline CDR1 SGHRS, CDR2 YFSETQ. The CDR3 covers 16 residues. V lost 0 bases and J 1 base, leaving 13 bases between the germline ends. The chain's CDR3 is CASSLAYWTTNTEAFF. CDR3 sequence (DNA): TGCGCCAGCAGCTTGGCCTACTGGACAACGAACACTGAAGCTTTCTTT.

This clone was counted between two and nine times. The V call is TRBV27, the J call TRBJ1-6, with D unclear. There are 16 residues in the CDR3. V was clipped by 11 bases and J by 2 bases, with 19 bases between them. Germline CDR1 MNHEY, CDR2 SMNVEV (reference sequence). The CDR3 region is CASRDGQKTYNSPLHF. CDR3 sequence (DNA): TGTGCCTCCCGTGATGGCCAGAAGACCTATAATTCACCCCTCCACTTT.

This clone turned up a few times. The rearrangement uses TRBV5-1 and TRBJ2-5, with 11 positions matching TRBD2. The trim removed 2 bases at V and 1 base at J, leaving 4 bases unmatched. The V gene's germline CDR1 is SGHRS and CDR2 YFSETQ. The CDR3 is 16 amino acids. CDR3 loop: CASSLGTSGRQETQYF. The CDR3 DNA reads as TGCGCCAGCAGCTTAGGGACTAGCGGACGCCAAGAGACCCAGTACTTC.

This clone was picked up a small number of times. The V and J genes are TRBV7-9 and TRBJ2-7; 12 nucleotides agree with TRBD1. Germline assignment: CDR1 SEHNR and CDR2 FQNEAQ (reference sequence). This CDR3 is built from 15 residues. Trimming cost V 2 bases and J 6 bases; bases outside gene matches: 5. CDR3 loop: CASSLTGTGGSEQYF. In DNA form, the CDR3 reads TGTGCCAGCAGCTTAACCGGGACAGGGGGCTCCGAGCAGTACTTC.

This clone has only a few counts. V usage is TRBV5-1 and J usage is TRBJ2-5, with TRBD2 matching 9 bases. The CDR3 has 14 amino acids. After removal of 5 bases from V and 1 base from J, the junction contained 3 bases not matched to a gene. Looked up from germline, CDR1 is SGHRS and CDR2 is YFSETQ. The DNA of the CDR3 is TGCGCCAGCAGTTTAGCGGGAGCCCAAGAGACCCAGTACTTC. Encoded protein: CASSLAGAQETQYF.

This chain uses TRBV28 with TRBJ2-5; possibly TRBD1 for D (5 bases). The germline CDR1 and CDR2 sequences are MDHEN and SYDVKM. The CDR3 has 13 amino acids. V dropped 5 bases and J dropped 4 bases, with 11 bases sitting between them. CDR3 residues: CASSIPGSETQYF. CDR3 coding DNA: TGTGCCAGCAGTATTCCAGGGTCAGAGACCCAGTACTTC.

In its sample, this clone was seen a few times. The chain employs TRBV29-1 and TRBJ2-6; TRBD2 might be the D (5 bases). V was cut by 3 bases and J by 4 bases, with 13 bases left in between. Germline loops: CDR1 SQVTM, CDR2 ANQGSEA. The CDR3 length is 15 residues. CDR3 in DNA: TGCAGCGTTGACAAAGTGGGAGCCGGGGCCAACGTCCTGACTTTC. Its translation: CSVDKVGAGANVLTF. Supplemented by reference TRBV29-1 and TRBJ2-6, the full variable domain reads SAVISQKPSRDICQRGTSLTIQCQVDSQVTMMFWYRQQPGQSLTLIATANQGSEATYESGFVIDKFPISRPNLTFSTLTVSNMSPEDSSIYLCSVDKVGAGANVLTFGAGSRLTVL.

The genes are TRBV5-1 and TRBJ2-2; TRBD2 aligns across 7 bases. This CDR3 region has 15 residues. V shed 2 bases and J 1 base; nucleotides not matched to a gene: 2. CDR1 and CDR2 from the germline V gene are SGHRS and YFSETQ. The CDR3 DNA is TGCGCCAGCAGCTTAGCGGGGAGGAACACCGGGGAGCTGTTTTTT. This sequence encodes CASSLAGRNTGELFF.

V and J are TRBV5-1 and TRBJ2-3, with TRBD2 as a possible D gene (5 bases). The CDR3 covers 15 residues. V was shortened by 4 bases and J by 1 base, with 13 bases between the two germline ends. Per the germline V gene, CDR1 is SGHRS and CDR2 is YFSETQ. DNA of the CDR3: TGCGCCAGCAGCGTCAGCGGCCCTCGCACAGATACGCAGTATTTT. This gives the protein CASSVSGPRTDTQYF.

The rearrangement links TRBV30 to TRBJ2-7; D is unclear. The CDR3 extends over 14 amino acids. Germline V gives CDR1 GTSNPN, CDR2 SVGIG (reference sequence). V lost 0 bases to trimming and J lost 7 bases, with 16 bases between them. The CDR3 DNA reads as TGTGCCTGGAGTGTGTCGGCGGCTCTAGGAGAGCAGTACTTC. Protein: CAWSVSAALGEQYF. Full variable domain (outside the CDR3, taken from reference TRBV30 and TRBJ2-7): SQTIHQWPATLVQPVGSPLSLECTVEGTSNPNLYWYRQAAGRGLQLLFYSVGIGQISSEVPQNLSASRPQDRQFILSSKKLLLSDSGFYLCAWSVSAALGEQYFGPGTRLTVT.

The chain uses TRBV5-1 and TRBJ1-2; 7 positions match TRBD1. Per germline, CDR1 SGHRS and CDR2 YFSETQ. The CDR3 spans 14 residues. The J segment lost 4 bases and the V segment lost 3 bases, leaving 6 bases of the junction unmatched. CDR3 DNA sequence: TGCGCCAGCAGCTCCGGACAGGCCGTCTATGGCTACACCTTC. This translates into CASSSGQAVYGYTF.

The chain joins TRBV9 to TRBJ2-2; D is perhaps TRBD1 (6 bases). CDR3 length: 14 amino acids. The V end lost 4 bases, the J end lost 6 bases, and 13 bases lay between the germline ends. The V gene's germline CDR1 is SGDLS and CDR2 YYNGEE. The CDR3 here is CASSPEQGSGELFF. DNA for the CDR3: TGTGCCAGCAGCCCCGAACAGGGTTCCGGGGAGCTGTTTTTT.

The chain recombines TRBV5-8 with TRBJ1-4, with D perhaps TRBD1 (6 bases). The V gene's germline CDR1 is SGHTS and CDR2 YDEGEE. This CDR3 has 17 residues. Trimming took 3 bases from V and 4 from J, leaving 19 bases between them. CDR3: CASSSPGGAFVNEKLFF. In DNA, the CDR3 is TGTGCCAGCAGCTCCCCGGGGGGGGCCTTCGTTAATGAAAAACTGTTTTTT.

This clone was detected only a few times. This chain uses TRBV19 with TRBJ1-5; TRBD1 agrees at 8 bases. Germline V CDR1 and CDR2: LNHDA, SQIVND (reference sequence). The CDR3 contains 14 residues. J lost 3 bases, V lost 6 bases, and 4 bases had no gene match. The CDR3 nucleotides read TGTGCCAGTAGGCCAGGGGGCTACAATCAGCCCCAGCATTTT. This translates into CASRPGGYNQPQHF.

The chain recombines TRBV19 with TRBJ1-2; TRBD1 might be the D (6 bases). The germline CDR1 and CDR2 sequences are LNHDA and SQIVND (reference sequence). Deletions cut 4 bases from V and 2 bases from J, with 8 bases between. There are 13 residues in the CDR3. As DNA, the CDR3 is TGTGCCAGTAGTAGAGGACAGAACTATGGCTACACCTTC. This translates into CASSRGQNYGYTF.

The chain has TRBV5-6 and TRBJ2-7; unclear D gene. The CDR3 totals 11 residues. The germline V and J ends were trimmed by 0 bases and 4 bases, with 2 bases remaining between them. CDR1 and CDR2 (germline): SGHDT, YYEEEE. CDR3 loop: CASSLAYEQYF. CDR3 sequence (DNA): TGTGCCAGCAGCTTGGCTTACGAGCAGTACTTC.

This clone was observed a few times. The chain links TRBV15 to TRBJ1-1; the match to TRBD1 covers 10 bases. The germline V gene encodes CDR1 LNHNV and CDR2 YYDKDF (reference sequence). This CDR3 spans 16 amino acids. V lost 0 bases to trimming and J lost 6 bases; unmatched junction nucleotides: 7. The CDR3 region is CATSRDKLGQGAEAFF. CDR3 in DNA: TGTGCCACCAGCAGAGATAAGCTCGGACAGGGGGCTGAAGCTTTCTTT.

The V gene is TRBV4-3, the J gene TRBJ2-1; 8 bases are a match to TRBD2. The CDR3 consists of 15 residues. Germline-derived CDR1 and CDR2 are LGHNA and YSLEER. With 4 bases clipped from V and 9 bases from J, the junction kept 11 bases outside the gene matches. The CDR3 region is CASSLERGQRGEQFF. CDR3 nucleotides: TGCGCCAGCAGCCTGGAGCGGGGGCAGCGGGGTGAGCAGTTCTTC.

The chain uses TRBV27 and TRBJ2-3, with 9 bases fitting TRBD2. The V segment lost 8 bases and the J segment 6 bases; nucleotides outside the gene matches: 6. The length of the CDR3 is 13 residues. Germline V gene sequence: CDR1 MNHEY, CDR2 SMNVEV (reference sequence). CDR3 amino acids: CASQAGGLDTQYF. The DNA for the CDR3 is TGTGCCAGCCAGGCGGGGGGGCTTGATACGCAGTATTTT.

This chain links TRBV19 with TRBJ1-5, with TRBD1 matching 8 bases. Germline V lookup: CDR1 LNHDA, CDR2 SQIVND (reference sequence). This CDR3 comprises 15 residues. Trimming cost V 1 base and J 8 bases; bases outside gene matches: 7. This CDR3 is CASSIGGRGPEPQHF. DNA for the CDR3: TGTGCCAGTAGTATAGGCGGCAGGGGGCCGGAGCCCCAGCATTTT. The full variable domain, its missing parts supplied by reference TRBV19 and TRBJ1-5, is DGGITQSPKYLFRKEGQNVTLSCEQNLNHDAMYWYRQDPGQGLRLIYYSQIVNDFQKGDIAEGYSVSREKKESFPLTVTSAQKNPTAFYLCASSIGGRGPEPQHFGDGTRLSIL.

This clone was seen more than once but under ten times. The V gene is TRBV5-1, the J gene TRBJ2-7; no clear D. V lost 4 bases, J lost 5 bases, and 16 bases lay in between. There are 14 residues in the CDR3. The germline V gene has CDR1 SGHRS and CDR2 YFSETQ. CDR3 sequence: CASSPRFLTDEQYF. The CDR3, as DNA: TGCGCCAGCAGCCCCCGGTTCCTAACGGACGAGCAGTACTTC.

V and J are TRBV4-1 and TRBJ1-1, with D possibly TRBD1 on 5 matching bases. There are 14 residues in the CDR3. In germline, CDR1 is MGHRA, CDR2 YSYEKL. Trimming cost V 0 bases and J 5 bases, with 10 bases left between them. DNA for the CDR3: TGCGCCAGCAGCCAAGATATCCGGGGGACTGAAGCTTTCTTT. Residues: CASSQDIRGTEAFF.

Concerning this clone: This sample includes further DNA sequences coding for the same CDR3. This chain links TRBV7-9 with TRBJ1-2, with D unclear. This CDR3 is 12 amino acids long. Trimming shortened V by 5 bases and J by 7 bases, and 11 bases separated the two germline ends. Looked up from germline, CDR1 is SEHNR and CDR2 is FQNEAQ (reference sequence). CDR3 DNA sequence: TGTGCCAGCAGCCTGGAGGGTGGTGGCTACACCTTC. Its translation is CASSLEGGGYTF.

Points on this clone: An end of the junction differs from the germline gene, which may be a read error. The J gene is TRBJ2-1, the V gene TRBV6-5; 11 bases align to TRBD2. This CDR3 is 16 amino acids long. Germline lookup yields CDR1 MNHEY and CDR2 SVGAGI. The CDR3 sequence is CAGSYGTSGSLNEQFF. For the CDR3, the DNA is TGTGCCGGCAGTTACGGTACTAGCGGGAGTTTAAATGAGCAGTTCTTC.

This clone was recorded a few times. The chain carries TRBV28 and TRBJ1-1; D unclear. Germline CDR1 is MDHEN and CDR2 is SYDVKM. Trimming left V 2 bases short and J 1 base short, with 5 bases between. This CDR3 spans 13 amino acids. CDR3 residues: CASSLRQNTEAFF. The CDR3 DNA is TGTGCCAGCAGTTTAAGACAGAACACTGAAGCTTTCTTT. The full variable domain, completed using reference TRBV28 and TRBJ1-1, is DVKVTQSSRYLVKRTGEKVFLECVQDMDHENMFWYRQDPGLGLRLIYFSYDVKMKEKGDIPEGYSVSREKKERFSLILESASTNQTSMYLCASSLRQNTEAFFGQGTRLTVV.

The J gene is TRBJ2-3, the V gene TRBV2; TRBD2 matches 9 bases. The ends lost 7 bases at V and 0 bases at J; junction bases unmatched: 8. Germline CDR1 and CDR2: SNHLY and FYNNEI. This CDR3 is 16 amino acids long. For the CDR3, the DNA is TGTGCCAGCATCCCAGCTAGCGGGGCTAGCACAGATACGCAGTATTTT. Amino acid sequence: CASIPASGASTDTQYF.

This clone occurred a few times. J is TRBJ1-5 and V is TRBV7-8; 7 bases fit TRBD1. Germline V gene data show CDR1 as SGHVS and CDR2 as FQNEAQ. The CDR3 is 13 amino acids. V shed 3 bases and J 6 bases; nucleotides not matched to a gene: 2. CDR3 nucleotides: TGTGCCAGCAGCTTGGCAGGGGGTCAGCCCCAGCATTTT. Its translation is CASSLAGGQPQHF.